Below, 27 T cell receptor beta chains from the same sample are listed, as sequenced in a study of immune cell composition in non-small cell lung cancer. Normal lung was taken at the farthest possible site, at least 3 cm from tumour. The protocol was immunoSEQ multiplex PCR, while the TCRdb copy is restricted to in-frame clones and leaves out a portion. Counted here are some 2,400 clones, more than 75% occurring once; the ten biggest clones make up more than 15%. What was sequenced was non-adjacent lung tissue. These receptors all stem from a human donor with non-small cell lung cancer.

The chain combines TRBV19 with TRBJ2-3; 10 positions match TRBD1. The ends lost 3 bases at V and 4 bases at J; junction bases unmatched: 7. CDR3 length equals 16 residues. Germline CDR1 and CDR2: LNHDA and SQIVND (reference sequence). The CDR3, as DNA: TGTGCCAGTAGTATGAGACAGGGGGCGCGGGCAGATACGCAGTATTTT. It specifies CASSMRQGARADTQYF. Full variable domain (outside the CDR3, taken from reference TRBV19 and TRBJ2-3): DGGITQSPKYLFRKEGQNVTLSCEQNLNHDAMYWYRQDPGQGLRLIYYSQIVNDFQKGDIAEGYSVSREKKESFPLTVTSAQKNPTAFYLCASSMRQGARADTQYFGPGTRLTVL.

The V gene is TRBV2, the J gene TRBJ2-3; 13 bases match TRBD2. Germline-derived CDR1 and CDR2 are SNHLY and FYNNEI. J was trimmed by 1 base and V by 9 bases; bases with no gene match: 10. CDR3 length: 17 residues. The CDR3 loop is CARSGTSGAAGTDTQYF. CDR3 in DNA: TGTGCCAGATCCGGGACTAGCGGGGCCGCAGGCACAGATACGCAGTATTTT.

This clone was seen just once. The V call is TRBV10-3, the J call TRBJ2-2, with 7 bases aligning to TRBD2. The CDR3 extends over 15 amino acids. The germline V gene encodes CDR1 ENHRY and CDR2 SYGVKD. Trimming at V came to 6 bases and at J to 0 bases, leaving 4 bases not matched to a gene. CDR3 in DNA: TGTGCCATCAGCCCCAGCGGGACGAACACCGGGGAGCTGTTTTTT. This encodes CAISPSGTNTGELFF.

The V call is TRBV30, the J call TRBJ2-3; D is uncertain. Deletions cut 4 bases from V and 2 bases from J, with 10 bases between. The CDR3 is made up of 13 amino acids. Germline V gene lookup returns CDR1 GTSNPN and CDR2 SVGIG (reference sequence). This CDR3 is CAWTLHTTDTQYF. As DNA, the CDR3 is TGTGCCTGGACCCTGCACACCACAGATACGCAGTATTTT.

The chain combines TRBV5-6 with TRBJ2-7; TRBD2 aligns across 9 bases. Germline CDR1 reads SGHDT; CDR2 reads YYEEEE. CDR3 length: 15 amino acids. With V trimmed by 3 bases and J by 0 bases, 4 bases remained unmatched. CDR3 residues: CASSSTSGYSYEQYF. The DNA of the CDR3 is TGTGCCAGCAGCTCGACTAGCGGATACTCCTACGAGCAGTACTTC.

This chain links TRBV30 with TRBJ1-1, with D tentatively TRBD1 (5 bases). The CDR3 has 18 amino acids. V was clipped by 5 bases and J by 4 bases, with 29 bases between them. Per germline, CDR1 GTSNPN and CDR2 SVGIG (reference sequence). CDR3 sequence reads: CAWAPFGGDLFGGTEAFF. CDR3 DNA: TGTGCCTGGGCCCCATTTGGGGGGGACCTCTTCGGTGGCACTGAAGCTTTCTTT.

V and J are TRBV28 and TRBJ2-6; 8 bases fit TRBD1. The CDR3 consists of 17 residues. Germline trimming cut 9 bases from V and 4 bases from J; bases unmatched to any gene: 14. CDR1 and CDR2 (germline): MDHEN, SYDVKM. The CDR3 is CASRPGQGAVGANVLTF. In nucleotides, the CDR3 is TGTGCCAGTCGCCCCGGGCAGGGGGCGGTGGGGGCCAACGTCCTGACTTTC.

The V gene is TRBV29-1, the J gene TRBJ1-2; 7 nucleotides agree with TRBD1. This CDR3 has 11 residues. The ends lost 6 bases at V and 4 bases at J; junction bases unmatched: 2. Germline V gene sequence: CDR1 SQVTM, CDR2 ANQGSEA. CDR3 residues: CSVGQIYGYTF. The CDR3 coding sequence is TGCAGCGTGGGACAGATCTATGGCTACACCTTC.

This chain uses TRBV4-1 with TRBJ2-3, with D uncertain. V was shortened by 7 bases and J by 6 bases, with 17 bases between the two germline ends. The CDR3 extends over 14 amino acids. The V gene's germline CDR1 is MGHRA and CDR2 YSYEKL. CDR3 nucleotides: TGCGCCAGCACCCTCGGTACGGGTGCGGATACGCAGTATTTT. This codes for CASTLGTGADTQYF.

The rearrangement joins TRBV28 to TRBJ2-7; 11 bases line up with TRBD1. The V segment lost 8 bases and the J segment 4 bases; nucleotides outside the gene matches: 10. The length of the CDR3 is 15 residues. The germline V gene has CDR1 MDHEN and CDR2 SYDVKM. In nucleotides, the CDR3 is TGTGCCAGCTCTGGGAGGGGGACAGGGGGATACGAGCAGTACTTC. Translated, it gives CASSGRGTGGYEQYF.

The V call is TRBV10-3, the J call TRBJ2-2; TRBD2 might be the D (6 bases). The V and J ends lost 7 bases and 4 bases respectively, with 13 bases between them. Per germline, CDR1 ENHRY and CDR2 SYGVKD. The CDR3 contains 14 residues. For the CDR3, the DNA is TGTGCCATCACCGGAGGGTCAGGCACCGGGGAGCTGTTTTTT. Its protein product is CAITGGSGTGELFF.

This chain connects TRBV6-6 to TRBJ1-1; TRBD1 agrees at 7 bases. The V gene end was trimmed by 5 bases and the J gene end by 0 bases; junction bases not matched to a gene: 3. From germline, CDR1 is MNHNY and CDR2 SVGAGI (reference sequence). The CDR3 sequence is 14 residues long. The CDR3 loop is CASSGDSMNTEAFF. The CDR3 DNA is TGTGCCAGCAGTGGGGACAGCATGAACACTGAAGCTTTCTTT.

The chain uses TRBV6-6 and TRBJ2-7; weak D call: TRBD1 (5 bases). This CDR3 is 14 amino acids long. Trimming left V 7 bases short and J 0 bases short, with 13 bases between. From germline, CDR1 is MNHNY and CDR2 SVGAGI (reference sequence). The CDR3 nucleotides read TGTGCCAGCACCCCAGGGTACCTCTCCTACGAGCAGTACTTC. This gives the protein CASTPGYLSYEQYF.

This clone was picked up one time. The chain is built from TRBV28 and TRBJ1-5; D is perhaps TRBD1 (5 bases). CDR3 length: 12 amino acids. Germline CDR1 reads MDHEN; CDR2 reads SYDVKM. V shed 6 bases and J shed 11 bases, with 14 bases lying between them. This CDR3 reads CASSGGTRAQHF. For the CDR3, the DNA is TGTGCCAGCAGCGGGGGGACCCGCGCCCAGCATTTT.

The table lists this clone with a few counts. J is TRBJ2-2 and V is TRBV10-1; 8 bases map to TRBD1. This CDR3 spans 16 amino acids. With V trimmed by 2 bases and J by 0 bases, 2 bases remained unmatched. Per the germline V gene, CDR1 is WNHNN and CDR2 is SYGVQD (reference sequence). The CDR3 DNA reads as TGCGCCAGCAGTGAGGGACAGGGCGCGAACACCGGGGAGCTGTTTTTT. It encodes CASSEGQGANTGELFF.

V is TRBV2 and J is TRBJ2-2; the D is unclear. V lost 4 bases and J lost 3, with 6 bases in between. From germline, CDR1 is SNHLY and CDR2 FYNNEI. There are 13 residues in the CDR3. The CDR3 nucleotides read TGTGCCAGCAGTGTTTCGTACACCGGGGAGCTGTTTTTT. Encoded protein: CASSVSYTGELFF.

The J gene is TRBJ1-1, the V gene TRBV7-2, with TRBD1 as a possible D gene (5 bases). The V end lost 4 bases, the J end lost 1 base, and 7 bases lay between the germline ends. Germline V gene sequence: CDR1 SGHTA, CDR2 FQGNSA. This CDR3 region has 13 residues. The CDR3 coding sequence is TGTGCCAGCAGCTCCCAGGGGAACACTGAAGCTTTCTTT. Its protein product is CASSSQGNTEAFF.

This sequence joins TRBV9 and TRBJ2-5, with 12 bases fitting TRBD2. Germline V gene data show CDR1 as SGDLS and CDR2 as YYNGEE. The CDR3 runs to 14 residues. Trimming took 4 bases from V and 3 from J; bases not matched to a gene: 1. CDR3 sequence: CASSPSGGEETQYF. The CDR3 nucleotides are TGTGCCAGCAGCCCTAGCGGGGGGGAAGAGACCCAGTACTTC. Full variable domain (outside the CDR3, taken from reference TRBV9 and TRBJ2-5): DSGVTQTPKHLITATGQRVTLRCSPRSGDLSVYWYQQSLDQGLQFLIQYYNGEERAKGNILERFSAQQFPDLHSELNLSSLELGDSALYFCASSPSGGEETQYFGPGTRLLVL.

CDR3 in DNA: TGCGCCAGCAGCCCTTCGGGGGCGGGAGGGGCCTACGAGCAGTACTTC. It yields the protein CASSPSGAGGAYEQYF. The genes are TRBV5-1 and TRBJ2-7, with TRBD2 matching 9 bases. The V and J ends lost 4 bases and 2 bases, in that order; junction bases with no gene match: 10. The germline CDR1 and CDR2 sequences are SGHRS and YFSETQ. The CDR3 length is 16 residues.

V gene TRBV6-1 combines with J gene TRBJ1-2; 8 bases are a match to TRBD1. The germline V gene encodes CDR1 MNHNS and CDR2 SASEGT. CDR3 length: 14 residues. Germline trimming cut 1 base from V and 8 bases from J; bases unmatched to any gene: 6. The CDR3 region is CASSEDPGGLGYTF. As DNA, the CDR3 is TGTGCCAGCAGTGAAGACCCAGGGGGCTTAGGCTACACCTTC.

This clone appeared a single time. The chain employs TRBV19 and TRBJ1-2, with TRBD1 matching over 9 bases. Germline assignment: CDR1 LNHDA and CDR2 SQIVND (reference sequence). V dropped 7 bases and J dropped 4; count of bases not matched to a gene: 4. The CDR3 covers 13 residues. The CDR3 region has the DNA TGTGCCAGTACCACGACAGGGGGCTATGGCTACACCTTC. Its protein is CASTTTGGYGYTF.

V gene TRBV7-2 combines with J gene TRBJ2-1; D is possibly TRBD2 (5 bases). This CDR3 region has 17 residues. Per the germline V gene, CDR1 is SGHTA and CDR2 is FQGNSA. The V gene lost 5 bases and the J gene lost 9 bases, with 26 bases spanning the gap. In DNA, the CDR3 is TGTGCCAGCAGCCCAGAGGTCGGCCGGTTCAGCGGCCTTGAGCAGTTCTTC. Amino acids: CASSPEVGRFSGLEQFF.

The chain has TRBV14 and TRBJ1-4; D is perhaps TRBD1 (6 bases). The germline gives CDR1 SGHDN, CDR2 FVKESK. Trimming shortened V by 2 bases and J by 15 bases, and 13 bases separated the two germline ends. CDR3 length: 12 amino acids. CDR3 amino acids: CASSQWDTRVFF. Written as DNA, the CDR3 is TGTGCCAGCAGCCAATGGGACACGCGGGTGTTTTTT.

This chain joins TRBV7-9 and TRBJ2-1; 7 bases map to TRBD2. Germline-derived CDR1 and CDR2 are SEHNR and FQNEAQ (reference sequence). This CDR3 is built from 11 residues. Unmatched junction bases numbered 6, after V lost 4 bases and J lost 15 bases. This CDR3 is CASSWGGERFF. CDR3 DNA: TGTGCCAGCAGCTGGGGGGGAGAAAGGTTCTTC. Full variable domain (rest looked up from reference TRBV7-9 and TRBJ2-1): DTGVSQNPRHKITKRGQNVTFRCDPISEHNRLYWYRQTLGQGPEFLTYFQNEAQLEKSRLLSDRFSAERPKGSFSTLEIQRTEQGDSAMYLCASSWGGERFFGPGTRLTVL.

V is TRBV5-1 and J is TRBJ1-1; D gene unclear. CDR3 length equals 12 residues. The V end was cut by 5 bases, the J end by 1 base, with 6 bases between. Germline V gene sequence: CDR1 SGHRS, CDR2 YFSETQ. CDR3 nucleotides: TGCGCCAGCAGGAAACAGAACACTGAAGCTTTCTTT. Its protein product is CASRKQNTEAFF. The variable domain in full, with the rest retrieved from reference TRBV5-1 and TRBJ1-1, is KAGVTQTPRYLIKTRGQQVTLSCSPISGHRSVSWYQQTPGQGLQFLFEYFSETQRNKGNFPGRFSGRQFSNSRSEMNVSTLELGDSALYLCASRKQNTEAFFGQGTRLTVV.

The CDR3 bases are TGTGCCAGCAGCTCCGGGACTAGGAGGTTCGATGAGCAGTTCTTC. This codes for CASSSGTRRFDEQFF. This chain links TRBV7-3 with TRBJ2-1; 8 bases line up with TRBD2. The CDR3 has 15 amino acids. Unmatched junction bases numbered 10, after V lost 4 bases and J lost 8 bases. Germline CDR1 and CDR2: SGHTA and FQGTGA.

This chain joins TRBV5-1 and TRBJ1-3, with no clear D. V was shortened by 0 bases and J by 0 bases, with 7 bases between the two germline ends. Looked up from germline, CDR1 is SGHRS and CDR2 is YFSETQ. This CDR3 region has 15 residues. CDR3 protein: CASSLEAGSGNTIYF. CDR3 bases: TGCGCCAGCAGCTTGGAAGCCGGCTCTGGAAACACCATATATTTT.